This passage covers 10 T cell receptor beta chains from one sample sequenced in a study of shared clonotypes between healthy human individuals. Using immunoSEQ multiplex PCR, the repertoire was profiled, and TCRdb retains in-frame clones only, with some absent. The table records some 89,000 clones, roughly two thirds of them present only once. Material: memory CD8+ T cells sorted from blood. The subset denotes: CD45RO+ cells pooled with CCR7-negative TemRA cells. The origin of the receptors is a man aged 30 to 45 in good health.

V usage is TRBV27 and J usage is TRBJ2-3; D is perhaps TRBD1 (6 bases). V lost 0 bases and J 3 bases, leaving 13 bases between the germline ends. Germline CDR1 MNHEY, CDR2 SMNVEV (reference sequence). The CDR3 totals 16 residues. The CDR3: CASSLSSGALTDTQYF. CDR3 nucleotide sequence: TGTGCCAGCAGTTTATCGTCAGGGGCACTGACAGATACGCAGTATTTT.

This clone is a singleton in its sample. V gene TRBV28 combines with J gene TRBJ1-1; the match to TRBD1 covers 8 bases. The CDR3 covers 15 residues. Germline CDR1 and CDR2: MDHEN and SYDVKM. With 6 bases clipped from V and 5 bases from J, the junction kept 11 bases outside the gene matches. CDR3 region: CASRDDRGMETEAFF. CDR3 in DNA: TGTGCCAGCAGGGACGACAGGGGAATGGAGACTGAAGCTTTCTTT.

This clone has more than one count but fewer than ten. The genes are TRBV5-5 and TRBJ2-7, with 7 bases aligning to TRBD2. V was clipped by 0 bases and J by 5 bases; unmatched bases: 14. The germline V gene has CDR1 SGHKS and CDR2 YYEKEE (reference sequence). This CDR3 is built from 17 residues. CDR3 coding DNA: TGTGCCAGCAGCTTGGTAGCCCTCCAGCGGGATGGGGACGAGCAGTACTTC. This sequence encodes CASSLVALQRDGDEQYF.

This clone was seen just once. V gene TRBV25-1 combines with J gene TRBJ2-2, with TRBD2 identical over 10 bases. The CDR3 length is 18 residues. From germline, CDR1 is MGHDK and CDR2 SYGVNS. V trimming: 2 bases; J trimming: 5 bases; junction bases outside the gene matches: 11. The CDR3 bases are TGTGCCAGCAGTGAACTGGGGCTAGCGGGAGATCGAACCGGGGAGCTGTTTTTT. Amino acid sequence: CASSELGLAGDRTGELFF.

The gene calls are TRBV28 and TRBJ2-1, with D perhaps TRBD1 (6 bases). The V end was cut by 4 bases, the J end by 4 bases, with 8 bases between. The CDR3 is made up of 13 amino acids. Per the germline V gene, CDR1 is MDHEN and CDR2 is SYDVKM. Here the CDR3 DNA reads TGTGCCAGCAGTTCAGGGGTTTACAATGAGCAGTTCTTC. Residues: CASSSGVYNEQFF.

This clone was detected only once. J is TRBJ2-7 and V is TRBV5-6, with D perhaps matching TRBD2 (6 bases). Germline V lookup: CDR1 SGHDT, CDR2 YYEEEE. The CDR3 extends over 14 amino acids. Trimming stripped 0 bases from V and 2 bases from J, with 9 bases between. The CDR3 protein is CASSLGGTTYEQYF. The CDR3 nucleotides are TGTGCCAGCAGCTTGGGCGGGACGACCTACGAGCAGTACTTC.

As regards this clone: An end of the junction differs from the germline gene, which may be a read error. This chain links TRBV25-1 with TRBJ2-3; D perhaps matches TRBD1 (7 bases). The CDR3 runs 14 residues. Germline-derived CDR1 and CDR2 are MGHDK and SYGVNS. CDR3 DNA sequence: TGTGCGAGCAGGGGGAACGGGGAGGTAGATACGCAGTATTTT. This sequence encodes CASRGNGEVDTQYF.

This clone was recorded at least ten times. The rearrangement joins TRBV25-1 to TRBJ1-5; D uncertain. The germline V gene has CDR1 MGHDK and CDR2 SYGVNS. This CDR3 contains 14 residues. V lost 3 bases to trimming and J lost 9 bases, with 15 bases between them. The CDR3 reads CASSDSSGGGPQHF. CDR3 nucleotides: TGTGCCAGCAGTGATTCGAGTGGAGGTGGGCCCCAGCATTTT.

The rearrangement uses TRBV7-2 and TRBJ2-5, with D uncertain. The CDR3 sequence is 15 residues long. The V and J ends lost 3 bases and 2 bases respectively, with 13 bases between them. Germline V CDR1 and CDR2: SGHTA, FQGNSA. In DNA, the CDR3 is TGTGCCAGCAGCTTCGCCTGGGGTGCACAAGAGACCCAGTACTTC. Protein sequence: CASSFAWGAQETQYF.

This chain links TRBV18 with TRBJ2-1, with 7 bases identical to TRBD1. Germline CDR1 is KGHSH and CDR2 is LQKENI. J gave up 6 bases and V 5 bases, and 10 bases lay outside the gene matches. This CDR3 is 15 amino acids long. The CDR3 DNA follows: TGTGCCAGCTCAAATGACAGGGCCCGGCTCAATGAGCAGTTCTTC. It is translated as CASSNDRARLNEQFF.